This T cell receptor beta chain was identified in a study of T-cell reconstitution after alpha-beta-depleted transplantation in children. Study-wide results and caveats: A year had passed since transplant, and T-cell counts and diversity by then came mostly from newly produced T cells.

The CDR3 is 14 amino acids. Germline assignment: CDR1 KGHSH and CDR2 LQKENI. Trimming stripped 2 bases from V and 6 bases from J, with 13 bases between. With regard to this clonotype: Its matching antigen is unknown.

Unique molecular identifiers were built into the TCRbeta library. TCRdb re-derived calls from the PCR reads in MiXCR, one entry per CDR3 protein. The sample yields some 140,000 distinct CDR3 sequences, 8% to 10% seen once. This TCR was recovered from a girl in the first two years of life who had a stem cell transplant for combined immunodeficiency, so the T cells may come from the graft donor. The chain is built from TRBV18 and TRBJ1-1; a weak D match, TRBD1 (6 bases). The sequencing here drew on PBMCs, mostly from graft donor cells, taken 180 days after TCRalphabeta/CD19-depleted stem cell transplant. CDR3 protein: CASSPEAGAAEAFF. The CDR3 coding sequence is TGTGCCAGCTCACCAGAGGCAGGGGCGGCTGAAGCTTTCTTT.